The 22 T cell receptor beta chains in this list originate from one sample, sequenced in a study of human T cells and chemical hapten exposure (dated by TCRdb to the early 2020s). The time point label, as the study defines it: pre-sensitization, week 0. The treatment or condition label for this specimen denotes: therapeutic diphenylcyclopropenone sensitization with weekly scalp DPC. The library was produced with RACE. TCRdb records NextSeq 500 as the sequencer. The public sequencing data were trimmed at Q25 with fastp and processed into clonotypes with MiXCR by TCRdb, which kept only in-frame beta chains. Each CDR3 protein gets just one entry, which takes the most common genes and DNA from the rows behind it. This sample comprises some 400,000 distinct CDR3 sequences, roughly 4.6% of them detected only once. The ten largest clones capture approximately 2.4% of the sample. The sequencing used whole blood, collected in connection with sensitization to the hapten diphenylcyclopropenone (DPC). Receptors originate from a woman aged 45-59 years with alopecia areata. Some clones in this sample may be carry-over from other donors' samples.

This chain joins TRBV2 and TRBJ2-7; TRBD1 matches at 8 bases. The J segment lost 4 bases and the V segment lost 6 bases, leaving 11 bases of the junction unmatched. Germline lookup yields CDR1 SNHLY and CDR2 FYNNEI. This CDR3 spans 15 amino acids. CDR3 protein: CASRGVRQGQYEQYF. The CDR3 DNA reads as TGTGCCAGCAGAGGGGTTAGACAGGGGCAATACGAGCAGTACTTC.

This clonotype was seen a few times. The gene calls are TRBV20-1 and TRBJ1-6; D perhaps matches TRBD1 (5 bases). The CDR3 has 14 residues. Germline loops: CDR1 DFQATT, CDR2 SNEGSKA (reference sequence). Trimming stripped 0 bases from V and 12 bases from J, with 15 bases between. The CDR3 sequence is CSARDLWGREPLHF. CDR3 DNA sequence: TGCAGTGCTAGAGACCTTTGGGGACGGGAACCCCTCCACTTT.

This clonotype has more than one count but fewer than ten. J is TRBJ1-2 and V is TRBV11-2; 8 nucleotides line up with TRBD1. The CDR3 has 14 residues. CDR1 and CDR2 from the germline V gene are SGHAT and FQNNGV. The CDR3 DNA sequence: TGTGCTACTACACAGGGGGTTGCCCTCTATGGCTACACCTTC. The encoded protein is CATTQGVALYGYTF.

The chain is built from TRBV7-9 and TRBJ1-3; a possible D gene is TRBD1 (6 bases). Per the germline V gene, CDR1 is SEHNR and CDR2 is FQNEAQ (reference sequence). V dropped 4 bases and J dropped 2 bases, with 9 bases sitting between them. The CDR3 runs to 14 residues. In DNA form, the CDR3 reads TGTGCCAGCAGCTCAGGGGAACCTGGAAACACCATATATTTT. Protein product: CASSSGEPGNTIYF.

This clonotype was counted at least ten times. The rearrangement uses TRBV12-3 or TRBV12-4 and TRBJ1-2; unclear D gene. This CDR3 region has 13 residues. The ends were cut back, 5 bases at V and 4 bases at J, with 11 bases in the middle. The CDR3 here is CASSVVTSYGYTF. The DNA of the CDR3 is TGTGCCAGCAGTGTAGTAACGAGCTATGGCTACACCTTC.

This clonotype has ten or more counts. The V gene is TRBV6-2 or TRBV6-3, the J gene TRBJ2-7; 7 positions match TRBD2. The CDR3 contains 16 residues. CDR1 and CDR2 from the germline V gene are MNHEY and SVGEGT. Trimming removed 8 bases from V and 5 bases from J; junction bases left unmatched: 18. Written as DNA, the CDR3 is TGTGCCAGCGGGGGTAGGTCGGCGGGAGCACAGCACGAGCAGTACTTC. Encoded protein: CASGGRSAGAQHEQYF.

The table lists this clonotype with many counts. CDR3 bases: TGCAGTGTCTCGGTGAACACCGGGGAGCTGTTTTTT. Its translation is CSVSVNTGELFF. The chain uses TRBV20-1 and TRBJ2-2; no clear D gene. The CDR3 loop spans 12 amino acids. Looked up from germline, CDR1 is DFQATT and CDR2 is SNEGSKA (reference sequence). V lost 7 bases to trimming and J lost 1 base, with 7 bases between them.

This clonotype was seen a few times. The chain links TRBV20-1 to TRBJ1-6, with D perhaps TRBD1 (6 bases). This CDR3 region has 13 residues. The ends were cut back, 6 bases at V and 6 bases at J, with 12 bases in the middle. From germline, CDR1 is DFQATT and CDR2 SNEGSKA (reference sequence). DNA of the CDR3: TGCAGTGCGAGGGGCAGGGGTAATTCACCCCTCCACTTT. It specifies CSARGRGNSPLHF.

This clonotype showed up many times. In nucleotides, the CDR3 is TGTGCCAGCAGTCCCTCTCGGACACCTTACAATGAGCAGTTCTTC. Protein product: CASSPSRTPYNEQFF. The gene calls are TRBV28 and TRBJ2-1, with D tentatively TRBD1 (5 bases). CDR1 and CDR2 (germline): MDHEN, SYDVKM. The V end was cut by 5 bases, the J end by 4 bases, with 15 bases between. This CDR3 has 15 residues. The variable domain in full, completed from reference TRBV28 and TRBJ2-1, reads DVKVTQSSRYLVKRTGEKVFLECVQDMDHENMFWYRQDPGLGLRLIYFSYDVKMKEKGDIPEGYSVSREKKERFSLILESASTNQTSMYLCASSPSRTPYNEQFFGPGTRLTVL.

The chain is built from TRBV6-2 or TRBV6-3 and TRBJ1-1; 7 bases agree with TRBD1. The V gene's germline CDR1 is MNHEY and CDR2 SVGEGT. The CDR3 extends over 13 amino acids. Trimming at V came to 0 bases and at J to 8 bases, leaving 3 bases not matched to a gene. The CDR3 here is CASSYSTGLEAFF. The CDR3 bases are TGTGCCAGCAGTTACTCGACAGGGTTAGAAGCTTTCTTT.

The chain combines TRBV7-9 with TRBJ2-1, with D perhaps given as TRBD1 or TRBD2 (5 bases each). The V end was cut by 5 bases, the J end by 2 bases, with 19 bases between. Germline values: CDR1 SEHNR, CDR2 FQNEAQ (reference sequence). The CDR3 has 17 residues. Here the CDR3 reads CASSPHPGQGTYNEQFF. The CDR3 bases are TGTGCCAGCAGCCCTCATCCGGGGCAGGGTACCTACAATGAGCAGTTCTTC.

There are a few counts of this clonotype. This rearrangement joins TRBV14 to TRBJ2-6; D not certain. Germline CDR1 reads SGHDN; CDR2 reads FVKESK. Between the trimmed V and J ends, which lost 0 bases and 7 bases, there was a span of 19 bases. CDR3 length: 18 amino acids. The CDR3 loop reads CASSQDRAGMRRANVLTF. The CDR3 DNA is TGTGCCAGCAGCCAAGACAGAGCCGGAATGCGTAGAGCCAACGTCCTGACTTTC.

The table lists this clonotype with many counts. The rearrangement uses TRBV27 and TRBJ2-1; TRBD2 matches 12 bases. Germline CDR1 and CDR2: MNHEY and SMNVEV (reference sequence). The length of the CDR3 is 18 residues. The V gene end was trimmed by 4 bases and the J gene end by 0 bases; junction bases not matched to a gene: 7. CDR3 protein: CASSSPGLAGDSYNEQFF. The CDR3 nucleotides are TGTGCCAGCAGTTCCCCGGGACTAGCGGGCGACTCCTACAATGAGCAGTTCTTC.

This clonotype was seen at least ten times. This rearrangement joins TRBV12-3 or TRBV12-4 to TRBJ1-5; 11 bases are shared with TRBD1. V lost 7 bases, J lost 3 bases, and 5 bases stayed unmatched. CDR3 length equals 15 residues. In DNA, the CDR3 is TGTGCCAGCACTCGGACAGGGGGCCCCAATCAGCCCCAGCATTTT. Translation: CASTRTGGPNQPQHF.

The table lists this clonotype with a few counts. The genes are TRBV5-1 and TRBJ2-5; no clear D. The ends were cut back, 4 bases at V and 5 bases at J, with 18 bases in the middle. CDR1 is SGHRS and CDR2 is YFSETQ in the germline V gene. CDR3 length: 15 amino acids. CDR3 bases: TGCGCCAGCAGCGGGAACTCAAGGACGCCGGAGACCCAGTACTTC. Its protein product is CASSGNSRTPETQYF.

The genes are TRBV29-1 and TRBJ2-1; possibly TRBD2 for D (6 bases). Germline values: CDR1 SQVTM, CDR2 ANQGSEA. The CDR3 is made up of 14 amino acids. V was shortened by 1 base and J by 7 bases, with 14 bases between the two germline ends. The CDR3 DNA sequence: TGCAGCGTTGAAGGAGGGACTGGTGGGAATGAGCAGTTCTTC. It is translated as CSVEGGTGGNEQFF.

V and J are TRBV7-6 and TRBJ2-3; no definite D call. Germline CDR1 SGHVS, CDR2 FNYEAQ. With 2 bases removed from V and 0 bases from J, the gap between germline ends came to 12 bases. CDR3 length: 16 residues. CDR3 in amino acids: CASSLSFWASTDTQYF. The CDR3 DNA sequence: TGTGCCAGCAGCTTAAGCTTCTGGGCAAGCACAGATACGCAGTATTTT.

This clonotype was seen at least ten times. The chain employs TRBV29-1 and TRBJ1-1, with D maybe TRBD1 (6 bases). The CDR3 covers 13 residues. The germline V gene has CDR1 SQVTM and CDR2 ANQGSEA. The V end was cut by 7 bases, the J end by 1 base, with 13 bases between. CDR3: CSAEKTGNTEAFF. The CDR3 DNA reads as TGCAGCGCCGAAAAGACAGGGAACACTGAAGCTTTCTTT.

This clonotype has at least ten counts. V and J are TRBV5-1 and TRBJ2-7; D may be TRBD1 (8 bases). The ends were cut back, 4 bases at V and 7 bases at J, with 18 bases in the middle. CDR1 and CDR2 (germline): SGHRS, YFSETQ. This CDR3 is 14 amino acids long. CDR3 amino acids: CASSGPQGGSEQYF. CDR3 DNA: TGCGCCAGCAGCGGACCACAGGGGGGGTCGGAGCAGTACTTC.

This clonotype was seen ten or more times. The chain couples TRBV28 to TRBJ2-3; D possibly corresponds to TRBD1 (5 bases). Germline V gene lookup returns CDR1 MDHEN and CDR2 SYDVKM. V gave up 6 bases and J gave up 5 bases, with 12 bases separating them. This CDR3 region has 13 residues. CDR3 protein: CASSWGLEDTQYF. CDR3 DNA: TGTGCCAGCAGCTGGGGCCTGGAAGATACGCAGTATTTT.

Many counts were recorded for this clonotype. The CDR3 coding sequence is TGTGCCAGCAGTTTAGAAGGAGGGCCCTATGGCTACACCTTC. It is translated as CASSLEGGPYGYTF. The chain combines TRBV12-3 or TRBV12-4 with TRBJ1-2, with D uncertain. V gave up 1 base and J gave up 4 bases, with 10 bases separating them. The CDR3 has 14 residues.

The rearrangement uses TRBV28 and TRBJ2-7; 14 bases match TRBD2. V was clipped by 10 bases and J by 1 base; unmatched bases: 9. The germline CDR1 and CDR2 sequences are MDHEN and SYDVKM. The CDR3 spans 16 residues. The CDR3 DNA reads TGTGCCACCTCCGGGACTAGCGGGAGCTTTTCCTACGAGCAGTACTTC. Protein: CATSGTSGSFSYEQYF.